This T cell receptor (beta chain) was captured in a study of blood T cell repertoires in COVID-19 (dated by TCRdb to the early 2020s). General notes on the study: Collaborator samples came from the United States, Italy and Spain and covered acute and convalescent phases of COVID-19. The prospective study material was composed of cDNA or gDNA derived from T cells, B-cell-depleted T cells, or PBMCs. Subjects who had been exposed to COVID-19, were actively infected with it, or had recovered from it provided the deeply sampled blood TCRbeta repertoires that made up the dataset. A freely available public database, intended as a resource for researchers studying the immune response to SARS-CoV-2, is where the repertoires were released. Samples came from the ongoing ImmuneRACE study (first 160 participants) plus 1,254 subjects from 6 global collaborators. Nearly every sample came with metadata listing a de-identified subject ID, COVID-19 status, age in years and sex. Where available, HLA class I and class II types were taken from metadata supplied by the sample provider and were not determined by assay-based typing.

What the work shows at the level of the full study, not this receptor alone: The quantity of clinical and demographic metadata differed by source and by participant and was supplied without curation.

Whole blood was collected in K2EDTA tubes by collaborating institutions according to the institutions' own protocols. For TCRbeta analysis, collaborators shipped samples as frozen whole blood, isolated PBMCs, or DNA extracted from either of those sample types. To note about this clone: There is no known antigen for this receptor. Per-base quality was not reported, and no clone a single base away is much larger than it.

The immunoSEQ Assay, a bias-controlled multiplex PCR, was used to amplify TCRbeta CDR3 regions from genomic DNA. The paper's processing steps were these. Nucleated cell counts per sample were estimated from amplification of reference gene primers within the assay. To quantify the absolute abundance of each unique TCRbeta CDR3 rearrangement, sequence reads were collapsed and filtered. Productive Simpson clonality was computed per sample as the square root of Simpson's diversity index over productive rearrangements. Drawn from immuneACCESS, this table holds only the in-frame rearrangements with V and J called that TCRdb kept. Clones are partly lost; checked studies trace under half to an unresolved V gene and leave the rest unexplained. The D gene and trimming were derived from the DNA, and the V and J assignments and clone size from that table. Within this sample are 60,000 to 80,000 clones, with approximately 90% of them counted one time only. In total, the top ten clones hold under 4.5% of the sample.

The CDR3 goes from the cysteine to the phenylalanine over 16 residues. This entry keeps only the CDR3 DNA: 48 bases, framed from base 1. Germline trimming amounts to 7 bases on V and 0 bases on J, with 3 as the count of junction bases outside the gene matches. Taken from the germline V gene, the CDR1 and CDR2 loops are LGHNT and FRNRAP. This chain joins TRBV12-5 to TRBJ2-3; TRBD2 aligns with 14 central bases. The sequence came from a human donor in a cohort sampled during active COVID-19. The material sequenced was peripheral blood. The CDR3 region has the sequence CASARTSGRSTDTQYF. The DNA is TGTGCTAGTGCTCGGACTAGCGGGAGGAGCACAGATACGCAGTATTTT.